The clone carrying this TCR beta chain was counted at least ten times. The source of the sample is a study of T-cell reconstitution after alpha-beta-depleted transplantation in children. The germline V gene encodes CDR1 DFQATT and CDR2 SNEGSKA (reference sequence). There are 15 residues in the CDR3. V was pared by 2 bases and J by 4 bases, with 6 bases of the junction left unmatched. Preparation of the TCRbeta library used unique molecular identifiers. TCRdb re-called the PCR reads with MiXCR, one entry per CDR3 protein. The sample has about 440,000 distinct CDR3 sequences; 43% are singletons. The receptor's source is a girl aged 2 to 9 with aplastic anemia, due to receive a stem cell transplant. Sequenced here: PBMCs, sampled before TCRalphabeta/CD19-depleted stem cell transplant. V and J are TRBV20-1 and TRBJ2-3, with 10 positions matching TRBD2. In nucleotides, the CDR3 is TGCAGTGCTAGAATAAGCGGGAGGGAAGCAGATACGCAGTATTTT. Encoded protein: CSARISGREADTQYF.